Below are 2 T cell receptor beta chains sequenced from a single sample in a study of T cell clones after liver transplantation. Clones were sequenced by immunoSEQ multiplex PCR, and TCRdb holds only the in-frame ones, with some missing. The repertoire holds tens of thousands of clones, with roughly 84% as singletons. This sample comprised CD4+ T cells from blood, obtained 24 months after liver transplant. These receptors were collected from a human patient who received a liver transplant. Part of the T cell pool may stem from the graft donor.

V is TRBV18 and J is TRBJ1-2; 8 nucleotides line up with TRBD1. This CDR3 comprises 16 residues. V lost 4 bases and J lost 4; bases outside the gene matches: 11. Germline CDR1 KGHSH, CDR2 LQKENI. The CDR3 region is CASSLGTGSLFYGYTF. The DNA of the CDR3 is TGTGCCAGCTCACTTGGGACAGGCTCGTTGTTCTATGGCTACACCTTC.

The CDR3 region is CASRFRQGVLNTEAFF. CDR3 nucleotide sequence: TGTGCCAGCAGATTTAGACAGGGGGTACTGAACACTGAAGCTTTCTTT. V is TRBV27 and J is TRBJ1-1, with TRBD1 matching 9 bases. After removal of 6 bases from V and 0 bases from J, the junction contained 8 bases not matched to a gene. CDR3 size: 16 residues. The germline gives CDR1 MNHEY, CDR2 SMNVEV (reference sequence).